Listed below are T cell receptor beta chains from one sample, sequenced in a study of CD8 T cells in ankylosing spondylitis. TCRdb reprocessed the 5' RACE reads with MiXCR, giving one entry per CDR3 protein. The sample records about 840,000 distinct CDR3 sequences, about an eighth being singletons. The sequenced sample was blood, either unsorted or a sorted T cell fraction (not recorded which). The source of these receptors is a male donor with ankylosing spondylitis. Both conserved end residues are trimmed from each CDR3. The D gene is left open where the match is weak.

j_call | v_call | d_call | cdr3_aa
TRBJ1-1 | TRBV12-3/TRBV12-4 | TRBD1 | ASSQPGTGTEAF
TRBJ2-3 | TRBV7-2 | TRBD1 | ASSTTYGTGGAQY
TRBJ2-7 | TRBV5-6 | TRBD1 | ASSFLDREQY
TRBJ2-5 | TRBV9 | TRBD2 | ASSVSGAGAGETQY
TRBJ2-5 | TRBV18 | . | ASSPRQKETQY
TRBJ2-7 | TRBV20-1 | TRBD1 | SATLPGGGQY
TRBJ1-1 | TRBV7-2 | . | ASSFYAQNTEAF
TRBJ1-1 | TRBV5-6 | . | ASSHRMGDAGDTEAF
TRBJ2-2 | TRBV5-1 | TRBD2 | ASSLGLAGINTGELF
TRBJ1-4 | TRBV19 | . | ASSISAANEKLF
TRBJ1-1 | TRBV12-3/TRBV12-4 | . | ASSFYGSWNTEAF
TRBJ2-7 | TRBV9 | . | ASSVEPLSYEQY
TRBJ1-4 | TRBV29-1 | . | SVEGSNEKLF
TRBJ2-5 | TRBV20-1 | . | SAVSRGAEGRETQY
TRBJ1-2 | TRBV4-3 | . | ASSQDWATNYGYT
TRBJ2-7 | TRBV6-2/TRBV6-3 | . | ASSRPTRDTMSNEQY
TRBJ2-6 | TRBV20-1 | . | SSRFSGANVLT
TRBJ1-2 | TRBV6-2/TRBV6-3 | . | ASETASNYGYT
TRBJ2-1 | TRBV20-1 | TRBD2 | SAPTSGRDPEQF
TRBJ1-1 | TRBV7-9 | TRBD1 | ASSGQGVGRAF
TRBJ2-5 | TRBV7-2 | TRBD2 | ASSLSGGSRETQY
TRBJ2-5 | TRBV6-2/TRBV6-3 | . | ASSYAIGGRETQY
TRBJ2-7 | TRBV7-6 | . | ASSLVHLPAGITYEQY
TRBJ2-1 | TRBV2 | TRBD1 | ASSLRGQGNEQF
TRBJ2-1 | TRBV14 | TRBD1 | ASSHLRDRGRNEQF
TRBJ2-5 | TRBV5-6 | . | ASNAGYGETQY
TRBJ1-4 | TRBV29-1 | . | SVHAGGEKLF
TRBJ1-1 | TRBV20-1 | TRBD1 | SADGGTESF
TRBJ1-3 | TRBV28 | . | ASINSDYSGNTIY
TRBJ2-1 | TRBV24-1 | . | ATSDFTGAGSSYNEQF
TRBJ2-1 | TRBV28 | . | ASKQTSSSYNEQF
TRBJ1-2 | TRBV20-1 | . | SALLPVKDGYT
TRBJ2-3 | TRBV7-9 | TRBD2 | ASSLGLAGMTDTQY
TRBJ2-3 | TRBV20-1 | . | SARDLGGRVTDTQY
TRBJ2-1 | TRBV20-1 | TRBD2 | SIGLAGGMGSYNEQF
TRBJ1-1 | TRBV10-3 | . | AIRSTGNTEAF
TRBJ2-7 | TRBV7-2 | TRBD1 | ASSSDLGTGHEQY
TRBJ2-1 | TRBV9 | TRBD2 | ASSVAPAGGKYNEQF
TRBJ1-4 | TRBV21-1 | . | ASSNQRWGREKLF
TRBJ2-3 | TRBV5-1 | TRBD1 | ASTPLTGEADTQY
TRBJ2-1 | TRBV20-1 | TRBD2 | SAPGRAANEQF
TRBJ2-2 | TRBV6-5 | TRBD2 | ASSYLAGGSGELF
TRBJ2-7 | TRBV20-1 | TRBD2 | SASQLAGGYEQY
TRBJ2-5 | TRBV10-3 | TRBD2 | ASGGEETQY
TRBJ1-1 | TRBV6-1 | . | ASSTTGGRTEAF
TRBJ2-1 | TRBV7-8 | . | ASSLGRRSNEQF
TRBJ2-7 | TRBV5-1 | . | ASSLARGPQYYEQY
TRBJ1-2 | TRBV2 | TRBD1 | ASSRAGTEYGYT
TRBJ2-1 | TRBV6-9 | . | ASSSPADWDENNEQF
TRBJ1-5 | TRBV6-2/TRBV6-3 | . | ASRGRTVNQPQH
TRBJ1-2 | TRBV5-1 | TRBD1 | ASSEGQLANYGYT
TRBJ1-2 | TRBV29-1 | . | SVEGLRDSYT
TRBJ1-2 | TRBV29-1 | TRBD1 | SVGTGYGYT
TRBJ2-4 | TRBV20-1 | . | SAGEDYPMNNIQY
TRBJ2-7 | TRBV11-2 | . | ASSLDPGYEQY
TRBJ2-1 | TRBV7-2 | . | ASSAGNFEQF
TRBJ1-1 | TRBV6-6 | . | ASTFRVETEAF